This TCR beta chain was found in a study of CD8+CD57+ T cells in acquired aplastic anemia. The patients chosen for sequencing had shown expansion of CD8+CD57+ cells (detected by flow cytometry). This CDR3 has 15 residues. Germline-derived CDR1 and CDR2 are LNHNV and YYDKDF (reference sequence). Profiling that covered TCR beta VDJ and CDR3 relied on genomic DNA as its template. TCRdb passed the reads through MiXCR, listing each CDR3 protein once. Of about 200,000 distinct CDR3 sequences listed, around three fifths are singletons. The receptor's source is a human donor with aplastic anemia. The V gene is TRBV15, the J gene TRBJ2-7, with D tentatively TRBD1 or TRBD2 (5 bases each). The last part of the DNA fits TRBJ2-1 better; the J call may be wrong. The specimen was sorted CD4+, CD8+, or CD8+CD57+ T cells (not recorded which) from PBMCs. The CDR3 DNA reads TGTGCCACCAGCAGCTCCGGGACCGGGAACTACGAGCAGTTCTTC. Its protein product is CATSSSGTGNYEQFF.